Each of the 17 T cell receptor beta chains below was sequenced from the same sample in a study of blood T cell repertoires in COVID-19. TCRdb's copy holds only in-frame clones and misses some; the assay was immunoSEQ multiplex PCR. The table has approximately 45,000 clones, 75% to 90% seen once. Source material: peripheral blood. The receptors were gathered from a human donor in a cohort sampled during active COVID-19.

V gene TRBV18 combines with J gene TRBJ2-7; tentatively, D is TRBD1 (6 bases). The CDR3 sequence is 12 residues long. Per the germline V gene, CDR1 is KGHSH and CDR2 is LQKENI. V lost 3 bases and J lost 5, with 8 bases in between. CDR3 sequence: CASSPRGDEQYF. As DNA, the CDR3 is TGTGCCAGCTCACCCAGGGGAGACGAGCAGTACTTC.

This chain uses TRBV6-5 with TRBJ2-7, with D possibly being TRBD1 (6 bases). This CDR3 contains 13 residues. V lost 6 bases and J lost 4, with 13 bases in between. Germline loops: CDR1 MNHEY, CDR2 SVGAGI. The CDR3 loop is CASSPPTGYEQYF. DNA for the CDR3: TGTGCCAGCAGCCCCCCGACAGGATACGAGCAGTACTTC.

CDR3 protein: CASSPELLRLQGEYGYTF. The CDR3 coding sequence is TGCGCCAGCAGCCCCGAACTACTTAGACTCCAGGGTGAATATGGCTACACCTTC. The rearrangement joins TRBV5-1 to TRBJ1-2, with a weak D call TRBD1 (5 bases). The germline gives CDR1 SGHRS, CDR2 YFSETQ. The CDR3 is 18 amino acids. With 4 bases removed from V and 5 bases from J, the gap between germline ends came to 27 bases.

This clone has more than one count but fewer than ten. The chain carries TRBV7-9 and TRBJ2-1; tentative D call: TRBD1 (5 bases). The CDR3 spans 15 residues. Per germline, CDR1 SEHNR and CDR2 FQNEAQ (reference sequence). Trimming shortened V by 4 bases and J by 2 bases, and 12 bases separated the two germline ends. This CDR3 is CASSWLRAPYNEQFF. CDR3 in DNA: TGTGCCAGCAGCTGGCTCAGGGCTCCCTACAATGAGCAGTTCTTC.

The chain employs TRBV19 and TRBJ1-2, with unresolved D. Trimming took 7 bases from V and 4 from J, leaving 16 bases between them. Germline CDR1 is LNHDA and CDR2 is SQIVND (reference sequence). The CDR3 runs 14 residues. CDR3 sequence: CASNYDPDGYGYTF. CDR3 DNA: TGTGCCAGTAACTATGACCCCGACGGCTATGGCTACACCTTC.

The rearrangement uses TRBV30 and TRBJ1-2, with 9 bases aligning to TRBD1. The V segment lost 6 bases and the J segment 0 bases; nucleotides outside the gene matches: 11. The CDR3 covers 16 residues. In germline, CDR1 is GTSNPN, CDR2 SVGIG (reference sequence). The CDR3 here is CACAGTGTKANYGYTF. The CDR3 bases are TGTGCCTGTGCCGGGACAGGGACCAAAGCTAACTATGGCTACACCTTC. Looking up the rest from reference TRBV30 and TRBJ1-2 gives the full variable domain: SQTIHQWPATLVQPVGSPLSLECTVEGTSNPNLYWYRQAAGRGLQLLFYSVGIGQISSEVPQNLSASRPQDRQFILSSKKLLLSDSGFYLCACAGTGTKANYGYTFGSGTRLTVV.

CDR3 in DNA: TGTGCCAGCAGCGTAGGATCTAGCGGGAAAAGGGCAGATACGCAGTATTTT. It specifies CASSVGSSGKRADTQYF. J is TRBJ2-3 and V is TRBV9; 9 positions match TRBD2. This CDR3 has 17 amino acids. CDR1 SGDLS and CDR2 YYNGEE come from the germline V gene. J gave up 4 bases and V 0 bases, and 9 bases lay outside the gene matches.

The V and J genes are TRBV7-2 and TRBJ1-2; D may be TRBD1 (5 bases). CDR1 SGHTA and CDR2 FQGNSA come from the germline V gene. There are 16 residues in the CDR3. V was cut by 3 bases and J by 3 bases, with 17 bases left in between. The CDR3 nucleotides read TGTGCCAGCAGCTTTGGACGGGCTCGGGGGGACTATGGCTACACCTTC. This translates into CASSFGRARGDYGYTF.

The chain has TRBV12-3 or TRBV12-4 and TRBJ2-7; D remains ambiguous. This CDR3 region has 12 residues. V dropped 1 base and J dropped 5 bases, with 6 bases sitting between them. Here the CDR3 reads CASSLGSDEQYF. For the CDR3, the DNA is TGTGCCAGCAGTTTAGGATCGGACGAGCAGTACTTC.

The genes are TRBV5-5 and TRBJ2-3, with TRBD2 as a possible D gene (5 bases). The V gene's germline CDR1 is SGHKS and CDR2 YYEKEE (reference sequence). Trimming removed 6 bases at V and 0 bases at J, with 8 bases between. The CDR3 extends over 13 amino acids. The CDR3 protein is CASTGISTDTQYF. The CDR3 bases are TGTGCCAGCACGGGGATAAGCACAGATACGCAGTATTTT.

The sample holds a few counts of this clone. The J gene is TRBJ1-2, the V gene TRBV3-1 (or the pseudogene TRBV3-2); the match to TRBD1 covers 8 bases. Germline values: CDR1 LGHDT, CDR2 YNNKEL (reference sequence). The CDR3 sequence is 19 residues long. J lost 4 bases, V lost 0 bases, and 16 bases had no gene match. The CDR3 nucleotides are TGTGCCAGCAGCCAAGATAACAACGCCTTTGTGACAGGGGTCTATGGCTACACCTTC. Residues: CASSQDNNAFVTGVYGYTF.

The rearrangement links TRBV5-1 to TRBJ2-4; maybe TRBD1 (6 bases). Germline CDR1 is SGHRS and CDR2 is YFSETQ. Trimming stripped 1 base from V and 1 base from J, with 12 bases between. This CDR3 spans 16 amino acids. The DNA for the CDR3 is TGCGCCAGCAGCTTGTCCCTCCAGGGGGCCAAAAACATTCAGTACTTC. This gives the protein CASSLSLQGAKNIQYF. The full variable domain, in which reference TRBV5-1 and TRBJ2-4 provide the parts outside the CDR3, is KAGVTQTPRYLIKTRGQQVTLSCSPISGHRSVSWYQQTPGQGLQFLFEYFSETQRNKGNFPGRFSGRQFSNSRSEMNVSTLELGDSALYLCASSLSLQGAKNIQYFGAGTRLSVL.

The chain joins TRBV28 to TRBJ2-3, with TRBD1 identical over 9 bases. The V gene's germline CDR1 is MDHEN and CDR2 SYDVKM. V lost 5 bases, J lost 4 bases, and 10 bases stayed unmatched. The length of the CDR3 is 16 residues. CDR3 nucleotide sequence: TGTGCCAGCAGTAAATCCGGGACAGGGAGTCCAGATACGCAGTATTTT. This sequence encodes CASSKSGTGSPDTQYF.

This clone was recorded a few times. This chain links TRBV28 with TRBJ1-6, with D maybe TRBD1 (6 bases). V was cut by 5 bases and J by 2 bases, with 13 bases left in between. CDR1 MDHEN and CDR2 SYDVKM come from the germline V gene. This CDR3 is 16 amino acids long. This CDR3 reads CASSRDRDTYNSPLHF. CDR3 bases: TGTGCCAGCAGTCGAGATCGGGACACCTATAATTCACCCCTCCACTTT. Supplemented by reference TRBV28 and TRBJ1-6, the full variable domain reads DVKVTQSSRYLVKRTGEKVFLECVQDMDHENMFWYRQDPGLGLRLIYFSYDVKMKEKGDIPEGYSVSREKKERFSLILESASTNQTSMYLCASSRDRDTYNSPLHFGNGTRLTVT.

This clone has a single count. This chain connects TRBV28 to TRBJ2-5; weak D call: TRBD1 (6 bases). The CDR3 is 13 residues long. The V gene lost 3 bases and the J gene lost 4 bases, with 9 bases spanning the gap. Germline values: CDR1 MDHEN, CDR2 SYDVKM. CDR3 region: CASSFGGAETQYF. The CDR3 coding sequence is TGTGCCAGCAGTTTTGGGGGCGCAGAGACCCAGTACTTC.

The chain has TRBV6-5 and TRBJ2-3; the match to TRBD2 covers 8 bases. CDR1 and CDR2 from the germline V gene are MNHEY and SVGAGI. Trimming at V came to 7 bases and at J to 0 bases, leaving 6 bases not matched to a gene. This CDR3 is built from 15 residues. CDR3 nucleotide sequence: TGTGCCAGCACCCACGGGGGGGGCAGCACAGATACGCAGTATTTT. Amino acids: CASTHGGGSTDTQYF.

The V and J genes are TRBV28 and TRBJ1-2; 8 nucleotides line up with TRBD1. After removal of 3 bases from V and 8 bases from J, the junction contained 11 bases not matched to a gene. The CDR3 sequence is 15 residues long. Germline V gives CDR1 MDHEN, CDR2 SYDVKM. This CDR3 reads CASSLGRQGMRGYTF. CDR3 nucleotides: TGTGCCAGCAGTTTGGGAAGACAGGGGATGCGGGGCTACACCTTC.